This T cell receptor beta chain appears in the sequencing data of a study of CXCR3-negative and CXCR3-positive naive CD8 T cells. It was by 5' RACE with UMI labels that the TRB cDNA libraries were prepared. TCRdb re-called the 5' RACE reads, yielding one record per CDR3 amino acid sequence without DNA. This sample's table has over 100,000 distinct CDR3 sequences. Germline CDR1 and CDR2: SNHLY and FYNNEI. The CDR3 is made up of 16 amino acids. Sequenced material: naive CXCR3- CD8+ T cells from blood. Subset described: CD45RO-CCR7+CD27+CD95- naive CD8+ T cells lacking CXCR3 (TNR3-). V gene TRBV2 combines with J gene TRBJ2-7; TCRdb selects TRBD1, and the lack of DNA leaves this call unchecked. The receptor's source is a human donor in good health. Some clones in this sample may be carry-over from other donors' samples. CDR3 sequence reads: CASSEGQGARSYEQYF. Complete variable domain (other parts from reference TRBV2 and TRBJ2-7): EPEVTQTPSHQVTQMGQEVILRCVPISNHLYFYWYRQILGQKVEFLVSFYNNEISEKSEIFDDQFSVERPDGSNFTLKIRSTKLEDSAMYFCASSEGQGARSYEQYFGPGTRLTVT.